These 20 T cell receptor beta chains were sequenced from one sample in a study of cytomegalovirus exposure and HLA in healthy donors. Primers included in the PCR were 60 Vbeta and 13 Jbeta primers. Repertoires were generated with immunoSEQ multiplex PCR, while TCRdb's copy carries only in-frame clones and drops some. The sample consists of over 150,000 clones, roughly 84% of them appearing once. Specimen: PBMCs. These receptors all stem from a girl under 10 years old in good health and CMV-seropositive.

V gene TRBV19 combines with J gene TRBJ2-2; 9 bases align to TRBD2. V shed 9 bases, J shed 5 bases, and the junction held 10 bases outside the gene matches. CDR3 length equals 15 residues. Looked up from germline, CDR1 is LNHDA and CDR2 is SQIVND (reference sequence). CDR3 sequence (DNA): TGTGCCAGCAATAGCGGGAGTAGGGGAACCGGGGAGCTGTTTTTT. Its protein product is CASNSGSRGTGELFF. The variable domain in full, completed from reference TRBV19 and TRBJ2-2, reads DGGITQSPKYLFRKEGQNVTLSCEQNLNHDAMYWYRQDPGQGLRLIYYSQIVNDFQKGDIAEGYSVSREKKESFPLTVTSAQKNPTAFYLCASNSGSRGTGELFFGEGSRLTVL.

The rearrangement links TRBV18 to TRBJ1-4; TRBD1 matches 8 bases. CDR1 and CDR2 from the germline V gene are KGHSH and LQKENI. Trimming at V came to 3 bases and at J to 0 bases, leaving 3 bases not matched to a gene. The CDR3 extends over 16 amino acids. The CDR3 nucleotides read TGTGCCAGCTCACCGCAGGGACAGGCAACTAATGAAAAACTGTTTTTT. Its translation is CASSPQGQATNEKLFF.

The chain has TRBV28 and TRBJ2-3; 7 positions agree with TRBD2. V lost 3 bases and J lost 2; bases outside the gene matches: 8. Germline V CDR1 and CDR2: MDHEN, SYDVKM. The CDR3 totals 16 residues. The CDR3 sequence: CASSFRREPYTDTQYF. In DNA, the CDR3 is TGTGCCAGCAGTTTTCGGCGGGAGCCTTACACAGATACGCAGTATTTT.

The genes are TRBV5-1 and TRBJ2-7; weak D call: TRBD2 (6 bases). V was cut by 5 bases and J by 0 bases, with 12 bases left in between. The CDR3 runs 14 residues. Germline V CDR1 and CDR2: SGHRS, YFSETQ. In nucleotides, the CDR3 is TGCGCCAGCAGAGGCGGGATGAGCTCCTACGAGCAGTACTTC. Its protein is CASRGGMSSYEQYF.

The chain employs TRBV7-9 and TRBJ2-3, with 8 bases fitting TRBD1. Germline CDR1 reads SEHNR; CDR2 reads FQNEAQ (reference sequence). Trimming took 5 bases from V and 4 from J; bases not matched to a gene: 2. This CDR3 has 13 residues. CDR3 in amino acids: CASSAQGADTQYF. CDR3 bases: TGTGCCAGCAGCGCACAGGGGGCAGATACGCAGTATTTT.

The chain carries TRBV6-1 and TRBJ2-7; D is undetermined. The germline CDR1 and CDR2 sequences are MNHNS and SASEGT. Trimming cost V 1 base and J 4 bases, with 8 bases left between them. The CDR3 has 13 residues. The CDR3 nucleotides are TGTGCCAGCAGTGAAGGAGGCCAGTACGAGCAGTACTTC. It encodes CASSEGGQYEQYF.

The CDR3 reads CASSSISGPNNEQFF. The CDR3 coding sequence is TGTGCCAGCAGCTCGATTAGCGGTCCGAACAATGAGCAGTTCTTC. The V gene is TRBV7-3, the J gene TRBJ2-1, with D possibly matching TRBD2 (6 bases). CDR1 is SGHTA and CDR2 is FQGTGA in the germline V gene. Deletions cut 4 bases from V and 5 bases from J, with 15 bases between. The CDR3 covers 15 residues.

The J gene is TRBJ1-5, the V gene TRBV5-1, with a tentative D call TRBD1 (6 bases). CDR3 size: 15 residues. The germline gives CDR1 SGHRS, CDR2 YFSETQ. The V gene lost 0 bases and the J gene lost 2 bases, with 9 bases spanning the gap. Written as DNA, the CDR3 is TGCGCCAGCAGCTTGGAGGCAGGGGGCAATCAGCCCCAGCATTTT. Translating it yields CASSLEAGGNQPQHF.

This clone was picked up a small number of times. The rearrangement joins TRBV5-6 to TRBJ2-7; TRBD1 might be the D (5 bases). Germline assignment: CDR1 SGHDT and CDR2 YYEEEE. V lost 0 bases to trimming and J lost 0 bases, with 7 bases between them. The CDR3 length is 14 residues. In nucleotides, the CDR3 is TGTGCCAGCAGCTTGGAAAGGGGCTCCTACGAGCAGTACTTC. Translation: CASSLERGSYEQYF.

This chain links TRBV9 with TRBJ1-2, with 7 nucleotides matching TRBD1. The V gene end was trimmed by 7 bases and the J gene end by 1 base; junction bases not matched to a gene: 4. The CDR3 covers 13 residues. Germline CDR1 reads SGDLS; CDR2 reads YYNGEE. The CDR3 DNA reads TGTGCCAGCGTCCGGGACAGTAACTATGGCTACACCTTC. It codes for CASVRDSNYGYTF.

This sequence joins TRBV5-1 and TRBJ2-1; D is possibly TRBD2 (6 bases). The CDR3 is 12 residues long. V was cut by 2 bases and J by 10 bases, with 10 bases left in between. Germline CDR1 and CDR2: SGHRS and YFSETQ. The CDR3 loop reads CASSFGTPEQFF. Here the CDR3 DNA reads TGCGCCAGCAGCTTTGGGACTCCAGAGCAGTTCTTC.

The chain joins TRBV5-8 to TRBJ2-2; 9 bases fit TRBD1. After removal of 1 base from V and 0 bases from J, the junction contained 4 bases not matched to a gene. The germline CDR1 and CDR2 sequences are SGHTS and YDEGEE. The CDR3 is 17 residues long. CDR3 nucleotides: TGTGCCAGCAGCTTGCGACGGGACAGGGCGAACACCGGGGAGCTGTTTTTT. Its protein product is CASSLRRDRANTGELFF. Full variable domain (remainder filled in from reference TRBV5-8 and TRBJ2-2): EAGVTQSPTHLIKTRGQQATLRCSPISGHTSVYWYQQALGLGLQFLLWYDEGEERNRGNFPPRFSGRQFPNYSSELNVNALELEDSALYLCASSLRRDRANTGELFFGEGSRLTVL.

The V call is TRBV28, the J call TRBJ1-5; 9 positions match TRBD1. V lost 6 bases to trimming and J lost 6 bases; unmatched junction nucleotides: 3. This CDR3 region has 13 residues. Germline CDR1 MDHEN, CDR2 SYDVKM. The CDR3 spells CASRGTGIQPQHF. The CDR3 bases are TGTGCCAGCAGGGGGACAGGGATTCAGCCCCAGCATTTT.

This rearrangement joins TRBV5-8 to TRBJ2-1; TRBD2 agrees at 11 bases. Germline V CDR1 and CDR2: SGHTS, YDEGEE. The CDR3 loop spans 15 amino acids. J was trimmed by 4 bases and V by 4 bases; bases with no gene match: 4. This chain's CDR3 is CASSAGLAAYNEQFF. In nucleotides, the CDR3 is TGTGCCAGCAGCGCGGGACTAGCGGCATACAATGAGCAGTTCTTC.

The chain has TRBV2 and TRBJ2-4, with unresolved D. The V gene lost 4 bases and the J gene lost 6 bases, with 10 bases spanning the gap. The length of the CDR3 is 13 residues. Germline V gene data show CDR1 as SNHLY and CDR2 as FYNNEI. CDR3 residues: CASSGPTRNIQYF. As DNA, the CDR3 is TGTGCCAGCAGTGGTCCCACGAGAAACATTCAGTACTTC.

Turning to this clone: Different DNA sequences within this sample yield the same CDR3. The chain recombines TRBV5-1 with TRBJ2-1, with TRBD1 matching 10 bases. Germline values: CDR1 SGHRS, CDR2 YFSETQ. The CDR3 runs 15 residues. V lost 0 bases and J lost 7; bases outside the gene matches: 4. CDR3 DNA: TGCGCCAGCAGCTTGGGACAGGGGGCGGGTAATGAGCAGTTCTTC. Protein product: CASSLGQGAGNEQFF.

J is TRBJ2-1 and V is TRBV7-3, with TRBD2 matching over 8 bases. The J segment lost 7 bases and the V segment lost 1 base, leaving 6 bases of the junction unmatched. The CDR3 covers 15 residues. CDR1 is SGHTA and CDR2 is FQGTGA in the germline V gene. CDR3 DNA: TGTGCCAGCAGCTTAATGACTAGCGTTGAAAATGAGCAGTTCTTC. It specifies CASSLMTSVENEQFF.

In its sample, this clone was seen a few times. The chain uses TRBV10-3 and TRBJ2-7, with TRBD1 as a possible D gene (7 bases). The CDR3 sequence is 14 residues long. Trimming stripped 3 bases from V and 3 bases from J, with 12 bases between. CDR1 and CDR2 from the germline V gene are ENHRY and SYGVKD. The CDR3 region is CAISEWQGGYEQYF. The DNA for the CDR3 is TGTGCCATCAGTGAATGGCAGGGGGGCTACGAGCAGTACTTC.

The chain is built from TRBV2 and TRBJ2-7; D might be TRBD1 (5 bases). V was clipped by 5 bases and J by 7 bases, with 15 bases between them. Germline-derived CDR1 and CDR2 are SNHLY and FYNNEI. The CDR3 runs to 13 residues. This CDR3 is CASSPPGSREQYF. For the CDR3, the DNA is TGTGCCAGCAGTCCGCCAGGGTCTAGGGAGCAGTACTTC.

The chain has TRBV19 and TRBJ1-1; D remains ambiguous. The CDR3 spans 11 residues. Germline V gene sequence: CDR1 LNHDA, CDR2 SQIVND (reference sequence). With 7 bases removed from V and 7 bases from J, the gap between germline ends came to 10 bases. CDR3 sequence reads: CASTWQFEAFF. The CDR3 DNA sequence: TGTGCCAGTACTTGGCAATTTGAAGCTTTCTTT.